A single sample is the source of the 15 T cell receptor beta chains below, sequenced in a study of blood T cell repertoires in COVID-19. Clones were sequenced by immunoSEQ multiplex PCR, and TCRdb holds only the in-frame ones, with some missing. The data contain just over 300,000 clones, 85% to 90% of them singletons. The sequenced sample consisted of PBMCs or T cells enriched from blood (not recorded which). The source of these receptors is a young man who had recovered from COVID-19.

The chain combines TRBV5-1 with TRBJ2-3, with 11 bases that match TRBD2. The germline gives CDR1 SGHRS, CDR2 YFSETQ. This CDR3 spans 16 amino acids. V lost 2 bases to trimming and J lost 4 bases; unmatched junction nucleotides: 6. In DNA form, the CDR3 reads TGCGCCAGCAGCTTATTAGCGGGGGGGAATGCAGATACGCAGTATTTT. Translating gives CASSLLAGGNADTQYF.

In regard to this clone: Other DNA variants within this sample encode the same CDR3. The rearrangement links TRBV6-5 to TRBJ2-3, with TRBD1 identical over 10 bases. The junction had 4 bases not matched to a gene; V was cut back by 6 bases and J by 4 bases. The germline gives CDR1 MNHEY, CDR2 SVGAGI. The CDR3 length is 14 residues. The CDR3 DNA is TGTGCCAGCAGGCGGGACAGGGGCCCAGATACGCAGTATTTT. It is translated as CASRRDRGPDTQYF.

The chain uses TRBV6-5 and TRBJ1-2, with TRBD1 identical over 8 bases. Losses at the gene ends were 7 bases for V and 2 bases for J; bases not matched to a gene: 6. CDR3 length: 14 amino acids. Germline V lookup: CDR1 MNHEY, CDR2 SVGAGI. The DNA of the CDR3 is TGTGCCAGCACTTGGACAGGGAGCAACTATGGCTACACCTTC. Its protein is CASTWTGSNYGYTF.

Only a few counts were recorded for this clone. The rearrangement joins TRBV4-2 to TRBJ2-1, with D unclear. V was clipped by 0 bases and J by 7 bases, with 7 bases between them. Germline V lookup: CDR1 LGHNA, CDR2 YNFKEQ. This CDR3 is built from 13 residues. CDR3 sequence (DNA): TGTGCCAGCAGCCAAGAGTCGGGTAATGAGCAGTTCTTC. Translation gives CASSQESGNEQFF.

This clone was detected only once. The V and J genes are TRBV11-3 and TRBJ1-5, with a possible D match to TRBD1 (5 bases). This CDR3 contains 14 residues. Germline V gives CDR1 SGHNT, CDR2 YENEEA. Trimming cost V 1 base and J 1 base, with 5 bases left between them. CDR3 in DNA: TGTGCCAGCAGCTTAGGGGGCAGCAATCAGCCCCAGCATTTT. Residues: CASSLGGSNQPQHF.

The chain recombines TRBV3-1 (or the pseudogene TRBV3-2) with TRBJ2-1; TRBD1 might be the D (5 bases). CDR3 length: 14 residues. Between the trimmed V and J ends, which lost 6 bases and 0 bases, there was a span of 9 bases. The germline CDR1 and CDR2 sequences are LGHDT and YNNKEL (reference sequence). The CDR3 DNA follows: TGTGCCAGCAGGCTACAGGCCTCCTACAATGAGCAGTTCTTC. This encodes CASRLQASYNEQFF.

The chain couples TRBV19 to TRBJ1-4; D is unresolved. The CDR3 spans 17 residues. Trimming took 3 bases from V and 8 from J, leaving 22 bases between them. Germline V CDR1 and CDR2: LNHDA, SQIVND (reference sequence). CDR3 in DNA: TGTGCCAGTAGTATGGGGAGTTCCACAGCGGGTTACGAAAAACTGTTTTTT. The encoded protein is CASSMGSSTAGYEKLFF.

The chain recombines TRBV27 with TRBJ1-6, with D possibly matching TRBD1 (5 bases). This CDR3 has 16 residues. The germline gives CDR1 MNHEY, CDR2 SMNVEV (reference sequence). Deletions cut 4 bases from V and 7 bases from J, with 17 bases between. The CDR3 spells CASSSPRGRENSPLHF. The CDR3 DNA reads TGTGCCAGCAGTTCCCCCCGGGGGAGAGAAAATTCACCCCTCCACTTT.

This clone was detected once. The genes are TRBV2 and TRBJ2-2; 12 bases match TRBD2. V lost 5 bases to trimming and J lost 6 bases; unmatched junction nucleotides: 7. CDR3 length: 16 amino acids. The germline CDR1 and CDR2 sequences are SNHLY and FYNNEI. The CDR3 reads CASSFSSGRAAGELFF. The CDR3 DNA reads TGTGCCAGCAGTTTTTCTAGCGGGAGGGCCGCCGGGGAGCTGTTTTTT. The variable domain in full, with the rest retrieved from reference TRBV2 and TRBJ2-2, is EPEVTQTPSHQVTQMGQEVILRCVPISNHLYFYWYRQILGQKVEFLVSFYNNEISEKSEIFDDQFSVERPDGSNFTLKIRSTKLEDSAMYFCASSFSSGRAAGELFFGEGSRLTVL.

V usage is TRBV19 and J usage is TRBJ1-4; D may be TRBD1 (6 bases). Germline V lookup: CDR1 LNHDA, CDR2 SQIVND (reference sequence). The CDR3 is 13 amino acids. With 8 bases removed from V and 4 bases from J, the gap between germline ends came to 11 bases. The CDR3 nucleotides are TGTGCCAGTTCCAGGGGATATAATGAAAAACTGTTTTTT. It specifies CASSRGYNEKLFF.

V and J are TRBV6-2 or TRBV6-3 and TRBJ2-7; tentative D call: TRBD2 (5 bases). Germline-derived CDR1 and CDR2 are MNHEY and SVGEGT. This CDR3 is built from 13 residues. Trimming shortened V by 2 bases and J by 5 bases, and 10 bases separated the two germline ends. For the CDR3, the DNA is TGTGCCAGCAGTTACAGGGAGACAAACGAGCAGTACTTC. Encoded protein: CASSYRETNEQYF.

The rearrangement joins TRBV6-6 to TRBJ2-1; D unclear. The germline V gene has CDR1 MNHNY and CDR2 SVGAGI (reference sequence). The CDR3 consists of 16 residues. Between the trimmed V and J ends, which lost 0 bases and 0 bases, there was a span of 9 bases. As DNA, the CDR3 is TGTGCCAGCAGTTACTCCCGGGTGAGCTCCTACAATGAGCAGTTCTTC. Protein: CASSYSRVSSYNEQFF.

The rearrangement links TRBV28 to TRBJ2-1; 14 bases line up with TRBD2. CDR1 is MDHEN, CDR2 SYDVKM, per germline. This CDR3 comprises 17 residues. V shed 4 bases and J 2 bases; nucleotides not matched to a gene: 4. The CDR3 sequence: CASSSRLAGGPYNEQFF. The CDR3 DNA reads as TGTGCCAGCAGTTCCCGACTAGCGGGGGGGCCCTACAATGAGCAGTTCTTC.

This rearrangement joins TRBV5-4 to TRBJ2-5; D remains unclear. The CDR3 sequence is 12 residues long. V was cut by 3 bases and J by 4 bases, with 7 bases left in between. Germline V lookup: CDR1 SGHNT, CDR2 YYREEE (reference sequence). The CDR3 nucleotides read TGTGCCAGCAGCTCGGTCGGAGAGACCCAGTACTTC. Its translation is CASSSVGETQYF.

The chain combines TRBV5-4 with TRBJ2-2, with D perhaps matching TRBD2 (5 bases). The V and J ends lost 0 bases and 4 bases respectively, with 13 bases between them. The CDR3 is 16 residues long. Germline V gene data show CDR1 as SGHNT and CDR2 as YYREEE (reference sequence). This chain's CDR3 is CASSLGRGEGTGELFF. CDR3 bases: TGTGCCAGCAGCTTGGGCCGGGGAGAGGGCACCGGGGAGCTGTTTTTT. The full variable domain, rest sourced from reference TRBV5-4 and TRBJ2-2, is ETGVTQSPTHLIKTRGQQVTLRCSSQSGHNTVSWYQQALGQGPQFIFQYYREEENGRGNFPPRFSGLQFPNYSSELNVNALELDDSALYLCASSLGRGEGTGELFFGEGSRLTVL.